Here is one TCR beta chain with its context. This entry comes from a study of patients and donors after allogeneic stem cell transplantation. From germline, CDR1 is LNHNV and CDR2 YYDKDF (reference sequence). Trimming took off 1 base at V and 0 bases at J, with 6 bases between the two ends. This CDR3 has 14 amino acids. TCRdb fed the RT-PCR reads into MiXCR, producing one record per CDR3 protein. This sample has approximately 220,000 distinct CDR3 sequences, with 35% to 45% found just once. Sequencing used blood, either unsorted or a sorted T cell fraction (not recorded which). V gene TRBV15 combines with J gene TRBJ1-2; no clear D gene. The TCR originated in a human donor who was either an allogeneic HSCT recipient or a stem cell or donor lymphocyte infusion donor (not recorded which). It is not recorded whose cells these are; they may come from a transplant donor. CDR3 in DNA: TGTGCCACCAGCAGAGGGGATGCTAACTATGGCTACACCTTC. Translating gives CATSRGDANYGYTF.